The rows below give T cell receptor beta chains drawn from one sample of a study of T cell responses to AZD1222 COVID-19 vaccine. Assay: immunoSEQ multiplex PCR; the TCRdb copy retains only in-frame clones and omits some. The repertoire has more than 140,000 clones, about 90% of them found once; the top ten carry under 5.5%. Sequenced material: peripheral blood, taken on day 0 of AZD1222 vaccination. The receptor set was obtained from an adult in good health. CDR3s include the opening cysteine and the closing phenylalanine or tryptophan. D genes are given only for firm matches. Rows give clone size only sometimes, using once, few, many, or a class for an expanded clone.

D | size | J | V | DNA | CDR3
- | - | TRBJ2-3 | TRBV21-1 | TGTGCCAGCATCCCGACTAGCGGGAGAGGCAGGACAGATACGCAGTATTTT | CASIPTSGRGRTDTQYF
TRBD1 | - | TRBJ2-1 | TRBV5-4 | TGTGCCAGCAACCACCCGGGACAGACGCACAATGAGCAGTTCTTC | CASNHPGQTHNEQFF
TRBD1 | - | TRBJ1-2 | TRBV28 | TGTGCCAGTTTGACCGGGACAGGGGACTCCTATGGCTACACCTTC | CASLTGTGDSYGYTF
- | - | TRBJ1-2 | TRBV7-6 | TGTGCCAGCAGCTTAGACGTATGGGTTAGGGATGGCTACACCTTC | CASSLDVWVRDGYTF
- | once | TRBJ1-1 | TRBV10-2 | TGCGCCAGCGACTCCGGGACAAACACTGAAGCTTTCTTT | CASDSGTNTEAFF
TRBD2 | - | TRBJ2-3 | TRBV9 | TGTGCCAGCAGCGTAGGGACTAGCGGGAGGGGTCTTTCGACAGATACGCAGTATTTT | CASSVGTSGRGLSTDTQYF
TRBD1 | - | TRBJ1-1 | TRBV10-3 | TGTGCCATCAGCTTTGGGACAGGGAGCACTGAAGCTTTCTTT | CAISFGTGSTEAFF
TRBD1 | - | TRBJ2-7 | TRBV2 | TGTGCCAGTATGACAGGGGGCGCGCTGGAGCAGTACTTC | CASMTGGALEQYF
TRBD2 | - | TRBJ2-1 | TRBV28 | TGTGCCAGCAGGACCTTAGCGGGAGGGCCGCATGAGCAGTTCTTC | CASRTLAGGPHEQFF
- | - | TRBJ2-1 | TRBV11-2 | TGTGCCAGCAGCTTAATGGAGGGTTCCTACAATGAGCAGTTCTTC | CASSLMEGSYNEQFF
TRBD2 | - | TRBJ2-2 | TRBV28 | TGTGCCAGCAGTCGGGGGGGACTAGCGGGAATAACCGGGGAGCTGTTTTTT | CASSRGGLAGITGELFF
- | - | TRBJ2-7 | TRBV18 | TGTGCCAGCTCACCACCGGACAGCCCCTTGGAGTACGAGCAGTACTTC | CASSPPDSPLEYEQYF
- | - | TRBJ2-3 | TRBV6-5 | TGTGCCAGCAGCAAAGGATTTACAGATACGCAGTATTTT | CASSKGFTDTQYF
- | - | TRBJ1-4 | TRBV5-5 | TGTGCCAGCAGTCGGACCCGAACTAATGAAAAACTGTTTTTT | CASSRTRTNEKLFF
- | - | TRBJ1-2 | TRBV2 | TGTGCCAGCACAGCTCAGGGGATAGACTATGGCTACACCTTC | CASTAQGIDYGYTF
- | many | TRBJ1-6 | TRBV30 | TGTGCCTGGAGAGGGCAGAGGAATTCACCCCTCCACTTT | CAWRGQRNSPLHF
- | - | TRBJ1-1 | TRBV2 | TGTGCCAGCAGAACAGGGTATCTGACTGAAGCTTTCTTT | CASRTGYLTEAFF
TRBD1 | once | TRBJ1-6 | TRBV6-5 | TGTGCCAGCAGCCCAGGACAGGGGAATTCACCCCTCCACTTT | CASSPGQGNSPLHF
- | - | TRBJ2-3 | TRBV28 | TGTGCCAGCAGTACAAACACGGGAGTCCAACTCAAGAATACGCAGTATTTT | CASSTNTGVQLKNTQYF
TRBD1 | - | TRBJ1-5 | TRBV6-6 | TGTGCCAGCAGTTACACAGGGGGGGCGGGTCAGCCCCAGCATTTT | CASSYTGGAGQPQHF
- | few | TRBJ2-7 | TRBV7-9 | TGTGCCAGCAGCTTACAGGCGGATTCCTACGAGCAGTACTTC | CASSLQADSYEQYF
- | - | TRBJ2-1 | TRBV2 | TGTGCCAGCAGTGAACTGCTTTACGATGAGCAGTTCTTC | CASSELLYDEQFF
TRBD2 | - | TRBJ2-1 | TRBV6-2/TRBV6-3 | TGTGCCAGCAGTCCCGGGACTAGCTCCTACAATGAGCAGTTCTTC | CASSPGTSSYNEQFF
- | - | TRBJ1-5 | TRBV6-5 | TGTGCCAGCAGAGGGTTGACGAGCAATCAGCCCCAGCATTTT | CASRGLTSNQPQHF
TRBD2 | - | TRBJ2-1 | TRBV4-2 | TGTGCCAGCAGCCCGGCTAGCGGGAGTGTCAATGAGCAGTTCTTC | CASSPASGSVNEQFF
TRBD1 | - | TRBJ1-2 | TRBV5-6 | TGTGCCAGCAGCCCAGACAGGGACTATGGCTACACCTTC | CASSPDRDYGYTF
TRBD2 | few | TRBJ2-1 | TRBV6-2/TRBV6-3 | TGTGCCAGCAGTTACTTACGGGGAAGCGGGAGGTCCTACAATGAGCAGTTCTTC | CASSYLRGSGRSYNEQFF
- | - | TRBJ1-1 | TRBV29-1 | TGCAGCGTTGAACGGAACACTGAAGCTTTCTTT | CSVERNTEAFF
- | - | TRBJ1-1 | TRBV6-5 | TGTGCCAGCAGTTACCTCTCCGAAGCTTTCTTT | CASSYLSEAFF
- | once | TRBJ2-1 | TRBV27 | TGTGCCAGCATTAACCTCAGCGGAGGCCCCTACAATGAGCAGTTCTTC | CASINLSGGPYNEQFF
- | - | TRBJ1-3 | TRBV10-3 | TGTGCCTCTTCCTACTCTGGAAACACCATATATTTT | CASSYSGNTIYF
TRBD1 | - | TRBJ1-5 | TRBV3-1/TRBV3-2 | TGTGCCAGCAGCCAAGGGGACAGTACTTGGGGCAATCAGCCCCAGCATTTT | CASSQGDSTWGNQPQHF
- | - | TRBJ2-7 | TRBV10-1 | TGCGCCAGCAGTGAGGGCTTTACAGGGAACGAGCAGTACTTC | CASSEGFTGNEQYF
TRBD1 | - | TRBJ1-2 | TRBV20-1 | TGCAGTGCTAGTGACAGGGGATATAACTATGGCTACACCTTC | CSASDRGYNYGYTF
- | - | TRBJ1-4 | TRBV21-1 | TGTGCCAGCAGCAAAGGCAGACGGCCTTCTCCAAATGAAAAACTGTTTTTT | CASSKGRRPSPNEKLFF
- | many | TRBJ1-2 | TRBV3-1/TRBV3-2 | TGTGCCAGCAGCCAAACGGGGGGGACTGGCTACACCTTC | CASSQTGGTGYTF
TRBD1 | - | TRBJ2-5 | TRBV6-5 | TGTGCCAGCACCAGAGGGACAGGGGAGACCCAGTACTTC | CASTRGTGETQYF
- | - | TRBJ1-6 | TRBV4-1 | TGCGCCAGCAGCTCCCCCACCAGGGGACGGAATTCACCCCTCCACTTT | CASSSPTRGRNSPLHF
- | - | TRBJ2-3 | TRBV7-2 | TGTGCCAGCAGCTTGACCCTAGCGAGCACAGATACGCAGTATTTT | CASSLTLASTDTQYF
- | - | TRBJ2-5 | TRBV9 | TGTGCCAGCAGCGTAGGAGCAGGGCTAAGGGAGACCCAGTACTTC | CASSVGAGLRETQYF
TRBD2 | - | TRBJ2-7 | TRBV10-2 | TGCGCCAGCAGTCCGGGAGGGACCTACGAGCAGTACTTC | CASSPGGTYEQYF
- | - | TRBJ1-5 | TRBV19 | TGTGCCAGTAGTCCTCGGGGCACAAGCAATCAGCCCCAGCATTTT | CASSPRGTSNQPQHF
TRBD2 | - | TRBJ2-7 | TRBV4-1 | TGCGCCAGCAGCCATCTCGGGACTAGCTTAGGGTACGAGCAGTACTTC | CASSHLGTSLGYEQYF
TRBD1 | - | TRBJ1-1 | TRBV2 | TGTGCCAGCCAAGTACAGGGGCGGAACACTGAAGCTTTCTTT | CASQVQGRNTEAFF
- | - | TRBJ1-2 | TRBV5-1 | TGCGCCAGCAGCTTGGGGACAGCGGACTATGGCTACACCTTC | CASSLGTADYGYTF
- | - | TRBJ2-7 | TRBV28 | TGTGCCAGCAGTTCAGGACCCTACTACGAGCAGTACTTC | CASSSGPYYEQYF
TRBD1 | - | TRBJ1-4 | TRBV7-2 | TGTGCCAGCAGCTTCAGGCAGGGGGCGTCTTCTAATGAAAAACTGTTTTTT | CASSFRQGASSNEKLFF
- | - | TRBJ2-1 | TRBV28 | TGTGCCAGCAGCCCCCCGGCAGGGAGCTACAATGAGCAGTTCTTC | CASSPPAGSYNEQFF
TRBD2 | - | TRBJ2-1 | TRBV28 | TGTGCCAGCAGTTTAGTAGCGGGAGGCATAAATGAGCAGTTCTTC | CASSLVAGGINEQFF
TRBD2 | - | TRBJ2-2 | TRBV5-1 | TGCGCCAGCAGAGAGCGGGATCTCCGTGGGACCGGGGAGCTGTTTTTT | CASRERDLRGTGELFF